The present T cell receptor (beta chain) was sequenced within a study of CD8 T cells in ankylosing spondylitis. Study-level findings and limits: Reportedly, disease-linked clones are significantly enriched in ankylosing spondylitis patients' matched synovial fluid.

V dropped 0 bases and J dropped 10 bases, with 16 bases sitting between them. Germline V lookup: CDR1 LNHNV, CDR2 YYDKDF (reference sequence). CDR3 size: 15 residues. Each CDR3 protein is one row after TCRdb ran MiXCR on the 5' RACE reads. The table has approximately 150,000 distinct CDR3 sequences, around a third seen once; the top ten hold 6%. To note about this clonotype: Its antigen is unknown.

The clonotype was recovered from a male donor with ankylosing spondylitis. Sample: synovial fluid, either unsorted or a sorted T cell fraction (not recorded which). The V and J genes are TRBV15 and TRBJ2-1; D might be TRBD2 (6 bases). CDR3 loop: CATSRDGVGLAEQFF. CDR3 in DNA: TGTGCCACCAGCAGAGATGGGGTTGGTCTAGCGGAGCAGTTCTTC.